Below are 18 T cell receptor beta chains sequenced from a single sample in a study of blood T cell repertoires in COVID-19. Sequenced by immunoSEQ multiplex PCR; TCRdb stores in-frame clones only, minus some. The profile covers some 53,000 clones, with 80% to 90% appearing a single time and over 4% taken by the ten largest. The sample was peripheral blood. Receptor source: a man in his sixties with active COVID-19.

The rearrangement joins TRBV7-8 to TRBJ2-5; 8 bases map to TRBD1. J was trimmed by 3 bases and V by 4 bases; bases with no gene match: 7. Germline V lookup: CDR1 SGHVS, CDR2 FQNEAQ. CDR3 size: 15 residues. The chain's CDR3 is CASSSPQGAKETQYF. The CDR3 DNA reads as TGTGCCAGCAGCTCCCCCCAGGGGGCGAAAGAGACCCAGTACTTC.

The rearrangement links TRBV18 to TRBJ2-1, with a tentative D call TRBD2 (6 bases). V lost 3 bases and J lost 4, with 13 bases in between. This CDR3 spans 15 amino acids. The germline V gene has CDR1 KGHSH and CDR2 LQKENI. The CDR3 protein is CASSPTAGTYNEQFF. CDR3 bases: TGTGCCAGCTCACCGACAGCGGGCACTTACAATGAGCAGTTCTTC.

The rearrangement uses TRBV7-2 and TRBJ1-6; tentatively, D is TRBD1 (6 bases). The CDR3 loop spans 15 amino acids. V was cut by 1 base and J by 10 bases, with 14 bases left in between. Germline loops: CDR1 SGHTA, CDR2 FQGNSA. The CDR3 region is CASSLGGRTSSPLHF. CDR3 DNA: TGTGCCAGCAGCTTAGGGGGGCGGACTAGCTCACCCCTCCACTTT.

The CDR3 DNA is TGTGCCAGCAGCTCCTCTGGGGGGGGTTACAATGAGCAGTTCTTC. This sequence encodes CASSSSGGGYNEQFF. The chain recombines TRBV7-3 with TRBJ2-1; TRBD2 matches 7 bases. Germline CDR1 and CDR2: SGHTA and FQGTGA. With V trimmed by 4 bases and J by 4 bases, 7 bases remained unmatched. The CDR3 totals 15 residues.

The chain has TRBV14 and TRBJ2-1, with 7 bases lining up with TRBD1. Germline V CDR1 and CDR2: SGHDN, FVKESK. With 4 bases clipped from V and 0 bases from J, the junction kept 3 bases outside the gene matches. This CDR3 spans 15 amino acids. CDR3 DNA: TGTGCCAGCAGCCCGGCAGGGGGCTCCTACAATGAGCAGTTCTTC. As protein: CASSPAGGSYNEQFF.

On this clone itself: Different DNA sequences within this sample yield the same CDR3. This chain connects TRBV7-2 to TRBJ2-3, with 9 bases aligning to TRBD2. V trimming: 4 bases; J trimming: 4 bases; junction bases outside the gene matches: 3. The CDR3 contains 14 residues. Per germline, CDR1 SGHTA and CDR2 FQGNSA. The CDR3 bases are TGTGCCAGCAGCTCCGGACTAGCGCCAGATACGCAGTATTTT. Translated, it gives CASSSGLAPDTQYF.

The V and J genes are TRBV4-3 and TRBJ1-6, with 11 bases fitting TRBD1. Germline-derived CDR1 and CDR2 are LGHNA and YSLEER. The J segment lost 11 bases and the V segment lost 1 base, leaving 10 bases of the junction unmatched. This CDR3 is 17 amino acids long. CDR3 region: CASSQAGLGQGVTPLHF. The DNA for the CDR3 is TGCGCCAGCAGCCAAGCGGGACTGGGACAGGGGGTTACACCCCTCCACTTT.

This chain joins TRBV6-1 and TRBJ1-6; D perhaps matches TRBD1 (5 bases). The CDR3 has 13 residues. Germline V gives CDR1 MNHNS, CDR2 SASEGT. V lost 3 bases and J lost 9, with 9 bases in between. As DNA, the CDR3 is TGTGCCAGCAGTGACAGTCAGGGTTCACCCCTCCACTTT. Translated, it gives CASSDSQGSPLHF.

The chain has TRBV19 and TRBJ1-6, with a weak D call TRBD1 (5 bases). Germline CDR1 LNHDA, CDR2 SQIVND (reference sequence). The V end was cut by 5 bases, the J end by 7 bases, with 15 bases between. The CDR3 is made up of 15 amino acids. CDR3 sequence reads: CASSDLQGGNSPLHF. As DNA, the CDR3 is TGTGCCAGTAGTGATCTGCAGGGCGGCAATTCACCCCTCCACTTT.

This clone was counted a single time. The J gene is TRBJ2-1, the V gene TRBV3-1 (or the pseudogene TRBV3-2); TRBD1 matches 7 bases. The CDR3 spans 14 residues. Germline lookup yields CDR1 LGHDT and CDR2 YNNKEL (reference sequence). Unmatched junction bases numbered 1, after V lost 4 bases and J lost 1 base. The CDR3 coding sequence is TGTGCCAGCAGCCTGGGACAGTCCTACAATGAGCAGTTCTTC. The encoded protein is CASSLGQSYNEQFF.

The V and J genes are TRBV4-2 and TRBJ2-1, with 9 bases that match TRBD2. Trimming cost V 2 bases and J 3 bases; bases outside gene matches: 5. The germline gives CDR1 LGHNA, CDR2 YNFKEQ. The CDR3 spans 16 residues. The CDR3 nucleotides are TGTGCCAGCAGCCAACAACCTAGCGGGAACTACAATGAGCAGTTCTTC. Its translation is CASSQQPSGNYNEQFF.

The genes are TRBV4-3 and TRBJ2-4; a weak D match, TRBD1 (6 bases). The CDR3 runs 16 residues. CDR1 is LGHNA, CDR2 YSLEER, per germline. The V end was cut by 1 base, the J end by 1 base, with 11 bases between. CDR3 in amino acids: CASSQGTRGAKNIQYF. The CDR3 coding sequence is TGCGCCAGCAGCCAAGGGACCAGGGGTGCCAAAAACATTCAGTACTTC.

The V call is TRBV10-3, the J call TRBJ2-7; 8 nucleotides match TRBD1. The germline V gene encodes CDR1 ENHRY and CDR2 SYGVKD. This CDR3 has 13 residues. The junction had 7 bases not matched to a gene; V was cut back by 6 bases and J by 6 bases. DNA for the CDR3: TGTGCCATCAGGCTGGACAGGGACTCCGAGCAGTACTTC. Protein product: CAIRLDRDSEQYF.

The chain combines TRBV2 with TRBJ2-2; D call uncertain. Germline assignment: CDR1 SNHLY and CDR2 FYNNEI. The CDR3 runs to 14 residues. V was pared by 6 bases and J by 0 bases, with 8 bases between. CDR3 DNA sequence: TGTGCCAGCAGAGACACTTCGAACACCGGGGAGCTGTTTTTT. Protein sequence: CASRDTSNTGELFF.

This chain uses TRBV6-6 with TRBJ2-5, with 7 bases matching TRBD2. V shed 7 bases and J 6 bases; nucleotides not matched to a gene: 8. The CDR3 consists of 13 residues. Germline CDR1 MNHNY, CDR2 SVGAGI (reference sequence). In DNA, the CDR3 is TGTGCCAGCACCTACGGGGAGGGACAGACCCAGTACTTC. Residues: CASTYGEGQTQYF.

This rearrangement joins TRBV29-1 to TRBJ2-1, with D possibly TRBD2 on 6 matching bases. The CDR3 covers 14 residues. Trimming stripped 6 bases from V and 2 bases from J, with 14 bases between. Germline V gene data show CDR1 as SQVTM and CDR2 as ANQGSEA. CDR3 bases: TGCAGCGTGGGAGGACATAACGCCTACAATGAGCAGTTCTTC. Protein sequence: CSVGGHNAYNEQFF.

This chain joins TRBV7-2 and TRBJ2-2; TRBD2 is a possible D gene (5 bases). V lost 5 bases and J lost 4, with 11 bases in between. This CDR3 has 14 amino acids. CDR1 is SGHTA, CDR2 FQGNSA, per germline. The CDR3 is CASSLERITGELFF. The DNA of the CDR3 is TGTGCCAGCAGCCTAGAGCGGATCACCGGGGAGCTGTTTTTT.

A single count supports this clone. V and J are TRBV9 and TRBJ2-7, with 13 bases fitting TRBD2. Germline CDR1 reads SGDLS; CDR2 reads YYNGEE. With V trimmed by 3 bases and J by 2 bases, 5 bases remained unmatched. This CDR3 has 16 amino acids. CDR3 DNA: TGTGCCAGCAGCGACCGGACTAGCGGGAGTCCCTACGAGCAGTACTTC. This translates into CASSDRTSGSPYEQYF.